In its sample, the clone carrying this T cell receptor (beta chain) was seen a few times. Antigen: not known. Researchers built TCR beta libraries using quantitative 5'-RACE with molecular barcodes. From the 5' RACE reads, TCRdb called clonotypes with MiXCR, one entry per CDR3 protein. The sample carries 700,000 to 850,000 distinct CDR3 sequences, over 9.5% recorded once. The entry originates in a study of CD8 T cells in ankylosing spondylitis. General study points: Clones linked to disease, bearing a CD8+ phenotype, were relatively rare in peripheral blood. Certain motif variants had earlier been reported in reactive arthritis synovial fluid and blood. Matched ankylosing spondylitis synovial fluid reportedly showed significant enrichment of disease-linked clones. For ankylosing spondylitis blood, a TCR beta motif of seven to nine highly homologous variants appeared characteristic.

There are 15 residues in the CDR3. J was trimmed by 7 bases and V by 6 bases; bases with no gene match: 9. The sample consisted of blood, either unsorted or a sorted T cell fraction (not recorded which). This chain connects TRBV12-3 or TRBV12-4 to TRBJ1-6; 7 positions agree with TRBD1. The sequence derives from a male donor with ankylosing spondylitis. CDR3 loop: CASSKTGQKNSPLHF. In DNA form, the CDR3 reads TGTGCCAGCAGCAAGACGGGACAGAAAAATTCACCCCTCCACTTT.